Sequencing of this T cell receptor beta chain was carried out in a study of blood T cell repertoires in COVID-19 (dated by TCRdb to about 2020). With respect to the entire study: The collaborator samples originated in the United States, Italy and Spain and spanned the acute and convalescent phases of COVID-19. The material from the prospective study consisted of cDNA or gDNA derived from T cells, B-cell-depleted T cells, or PBMCs. Deeply sampled blood TCRbeta repertoires from subjects exposed to, actively infected with, or recovered from COVID-19 were included in the dataset. A freely available public database, intended as a resource for researchers studying the immune response to SARS-CoV-2, is where the repertoires were released. Samples were obtained from the ongoing ImmuneRACE study (first 160 participants) and from some 1,200 subjects provided by 6 global collaborators. Nearly every sample came with metadata listing a de-identified subject ID, COVID-19 status, age in years and sex. Where available, HLA class I and class II types were taken from metadata supplied by the sample provider and were not determined by assay-based typing.

The collaborating institutions used their own protocols to collect whole blood in K2EDTA tubes. For TCRbeta analysis, collaborator samples were shipped as frozen whole blood, as isolated PBMCs, or as DNA extracted from either sample type. Reading from cysteine to phenylalanine, the CDR3 counts 19 amino acids. Only CDR3 DNA is held: 57 bases, read in frame from base 1. As encoded in the germline V gene (reference sequence), CDR1 is SGHKS while CDR2 is YYEKEE. From V the trimming removes 4 bases and from J it removes 0 bases, while the gene matches leave 15 bases of the junction unaccounted for. Concerning this clone itself: Its binding antigen is unknown. No qualities accompany the bases; no much larger clone lies one base away.

The immunoSEQ Assay, a bias-controlled multiplex PCR, was used to amplify TCRbeta CDR3 regions from genomic DNA. The paper's processing steps were these. The number of nucleated cells in each sample was estimated by amplification of reference gene primers within the assay. To quantify the absolute abundance of each unique TCRbeta CDR3 rearrangement, sequence reads were collapsed and filtered. For each sample, productive Simpson clonality was calculated by taking the square root of Simpson's diversity index across productive rearrangements. What TCRdb holds here is the immuneACCESS table cut down to in-frame rearrangements. Part of the clones is not present; checked against another copy, under half of the missing clones reflect an unresolved V gene, and the others are unexplained. The DNA was the basis for D and trimming; V, J and clone size are from that table. The sample profile shows several thousand clones; 70% to 90% of them were found once. Of the sample, roughly 18% is held by the ten largest clones.

General findings and caveats noted by the study authors: The quantity of clinical and demographic metadata differed by source and by participant and was supplied without curation.

Sequencing was done on a sample of peripheral blood. Recombination connected TRBV5-5 to TRBJ1-5; 8 bases in the junction line up with TRBD1. The TCR originated in a human donor in a cohort sampled during active COVID-19. CDR3 loop: CASSPLPKSGGYSNQPQHF. The nucleotide sequence reads as follows: TGTGCCAGCAGCCCACTCCCCAAATCAGGGGGCTATAGCAATCAGCCCCAGCATTTT.